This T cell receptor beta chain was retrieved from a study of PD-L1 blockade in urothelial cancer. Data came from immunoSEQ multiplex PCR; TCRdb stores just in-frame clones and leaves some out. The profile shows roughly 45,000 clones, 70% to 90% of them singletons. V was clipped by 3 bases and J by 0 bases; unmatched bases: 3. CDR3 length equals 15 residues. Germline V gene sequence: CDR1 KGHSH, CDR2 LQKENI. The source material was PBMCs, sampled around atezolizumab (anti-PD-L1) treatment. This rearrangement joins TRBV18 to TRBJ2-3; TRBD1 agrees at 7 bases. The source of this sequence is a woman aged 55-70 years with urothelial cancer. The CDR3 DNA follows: TGTGCCAGCTCACCCAGACAGGGTAGCACAGATACGCAGTATTTT. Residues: CASSPRQGSTDTQYF.